This T cell receptor (beta chain) was documented in a study of blood T cell repertoires in COVID-19. Study information: Acute-phase and convalescent COVID-19 samples originated in the United States, Italy and Spain. In each case, the material was cDNA or gDNA derived from T cells, B-cell-depleted T cells, or PBMCs.

One Seattle source followed patients from active infection through their disease course. The data were produced by immunoSEQ multiplex PCR, yet TCRdb's version contains in-frame clones alone and is incomplete. Here the sample spans about 170,000 clones, roughly 90% being singletons. Germline lookup yields CDR1 SGDLS and CDR2 YYNGEE. The CDR3 spans 16 residues. V was shortened by 0 bases and J by 2 bases, with 13 bases between the two germline ends. Sequenced sample: peripheral blood. The gene calls are TRBV9 and TRBJ2-3; D might be TRBD2 (5 bases). The sequence was collected from a man younger than 40 with COVID-19, enrolled during active disease. For the CDR3, the DNA is TGTGCCAGCAGCGTAGATCAGCGGACCTTCACAGATACGCAGTATTTT. Translation: CASSVDQRTFTDTQYF.